This TCR beta chain was recorded in a study of cytomegalovirus exposure and HLA in healthy donors. For the study at large: Roughly 85 million unique TCRs from HLA-typed donors made up an early data release. Study outcomes and limitations: A highly shared variant cluster was judged a likely technical artifact. Segments of the TCR beta V type were, in most cases, productive about 87% or about 30% of the time in an earlier analysis. Diagnosis of cytomegalovirus status made by the classifier reportedly showed high specificity and sensitivity.

The PCR contained 60 Vbeta and 13 Jbeta primers. Method: immunoSEQ multiplex PCR; TCRdb's copy keeps in-frame clones and lacks some. The data contain 90,000 to 140,000 clones, around 75% of them singletons. CDR1 SQVTM and CDR2 ANQGSEA come from the germline V gene. The V and J ends lost 4 bases and 5 bases respectively, with 15 bases between them. The CDR3 is 14 residues long. Turning to this clone: What it binds is not known.

This TCR was sampled from a man aged 35-49 years in good health and CMV-seronegative. Sequenced sample: PBMCs. This chain links TRBV29-1 with TRBJ2-1; D is perhaps TRBD1 (6 bases). In DNA, the CDR3 is TGCAGCGTTGGGAGTGACAGGCAGCACAATGAGCAGTTCTTC. Protein sequence: CSVGSDRQHNEQFF.